Shown below are 32 T cell receptor beta chains from a single sample sequenced in a study of blood T cell repertoires in COVID-19. Sequencing used immunoSEQ multiplex PCR; TCRdb keeps in-frame clones, though not all of them. The table records about 100,000 clones, around 84% of them present only once. The sequenced sample consisted of peripheral blood. The receptor set was obtained from a woman in her fifties or sixties in a cohort sampled during active or convalescent COVID-19.

The chain employs TRBV5-1 and TRBJ2-1, with 8 bases that match TRBD2. This CDR3 has 15 amino acids. Germline values: CDR1 SGHRS, CDR2 YFSETQ. The J segment lost 0 bases and the V segment lost 4 bases, leaving 3 bases of the junction unmatched. The CDR3 is CASSRGGSSYNEQFF. As DNA, the CDR3 is TGCGCCAGCAGCCGGGGGGGAAGCTCCTACAATGAGCAGTTCTTC.

The V and J genes are TRBV5-3 and TRBJ2-2, with D perhaps matching TRBD2 (7 bases). TRBV5-3 is recorded as an ORF, its role being uncertain. The length of the CDR3 is 16 residues. V shed 4 bases and J shed 3 bases, with 16 bases lying between them. The CDR3 DNA reads as TGTGCCAGAAGCGGGGGGGCAGGAGAATACACCGGGGAGCTGTTTTTT. Residues: CARSGGAGEYTGELFF.

The rearrangement uses TRBV5-1 and TRBJ2-3; TRBD2 might be the D (7 bases). Per the germline V gene, CDR1 is SGHRS and CDR2 is YFSETQ. This CDR3 region has 15 residues. V gave up 4 bases and J gave up 3 bases, with 15 bases separating them. The CDR3 DNA is TGCGCCAGCAGCCCCCCCGGGGGGCCTACAGATACGCAGTATTTT. This translates into CASSPPGGPTDTQYF.

CDR3 DNA: TGTGCCAGCAGCTTAATCTCGGGGTACGAGCAGTACTTC. The encoded protein is CASSLISGYEQYF. This chain joins TRBV11-1 and TRBJ2-7; maybe TRBD2 (5 bases). Deletions cut 2 bases from V and 4 bases from J, with 9 bases between. From germline, CDR1 is SGHAT and CDR2 FQDESV (reference sequence). The CDR3 spans 13 residues. Full variable domain (rest looked up from reference TRBV11-1 and TRBJ2-7): EAEVAQSPRYKITEKSQAVAFWCDPISGHATLYWYRQILGQGPELLVQFQDESVVDDSQLPKDRFSAERLKGVDSTLKIQPAELGDSAMYLCASSLISGYEQYFGPGTRLTVT.

CDR3 sequence: CASSSGDSQFF. The CDR3 nucleotides are TGTGCCAGCAGCTCAGGGGACAGCCAGTTCTTC. This chain uses TRBV9 with TRBJ2-1, with 7 bases matching TRBD1. Germline V gives CDR1 SGDLS, CDR2 YYNGEE. The ends lost 4 bases at V and 13 bases at J; junction bases unmatched: 5. This CDR3 is 11 amino acids long. Looking up the rest from reference TRBV9 and TRBJ2-1 gives the full variable domain: DSGVTQTPKHLITATGQRVTLRCSPRSGDLSVYWYQQSLDQGLQFLIQYYNGEERAKGNILERFSAQQFPDLHSELNLSSLELGDSALYFCASSSGDSQFFGPGTRLTVL.

Only one count was recorded for this clone. This chain links TRBV19 with TRBJ1-1, with D possibly matching TRBD1 (5 bases). CDR1 and CDR2 (germline): LNHDA, SQIVND (reference sequence). The ends were cut back, 5 bases at V and 10 bases at J, with 11 bases in the middle. The CDR3 loop spans 11 amino acids. CDR3 bases: TGTGCCAGTAGTGCTCGGGGGGGAGCTTTCTTT. Its protein is CASSARGGAFF.

J is TRBJ2-1 and V is TRBV19; D gene unclear. This CDR3 comprises 13 residues. V was trimmed by 7 bases and J by 4 bases, leaving 11 bases between them. Germline CDR1 is LNHDA and CDR2 is SQIVND (reference sequence). CDR3 loop: CASTRPGYNEQFF. CDR3 nucleotide sequence: TGTGCCAGTACCCGACCGGGTTACAATGAGCAGTTCTTC.

The J gene is TRBJ1-1, the V gene TRBV2; 8 positions match TRBD1. CDR1 SNHLY and CDR2 FYNNEI come from the germline V gene. The CDR3 totals 13 residues. The ends lost 6 bases at V and 4 bases at J; junction bases unmatched: 4. This CDR3 reads CASSLDRGTEAFF. In nucleotides, the CDR3 is TGTGCCAGCAGCCTAGACAGGGGCACTGAAGCTTTCTTT.

The V and J genes are TRBV11-3 and TRBJ2-3; D gene ambiguous. The V gene's germline CDR1 is SGHNT and CDR2 YENEEA. This CDR3 region has 15 residues. The germline V and J ends were trimmed by 1 base and 2 bases, with 10 bases remaining between them. This CDR3 reads CASSLGLRSTDTQYF. As DNA, the CDR3 is TGTGCCAGCAGCTTAGGGTTGCGGTCCACAGATACGCAGTATTTT.

The chain joins TRBV3-1 (or the pseudogene TRBV3-2) to TRBJ1-4; 7 bases fit TRBD1. Per the germline V gene, CDR1 is LGHDT and CDR2 is YNNKEL (reference sequence). The CDR3 has 16 residues. V shed 7 bases and J 8 bases; nucleotides not matched to a gene: 16. Written as DNA, the CDR3 is TGTGCCAGCACACAGGGGTTCTCCTTATCTGACGAAAAACTGTTTTTT. Its translation: CASTQGFSLSDEKLFF.

The V gene is TRBV28, the J gene TRBJ2-1; 12 bases fit TRBD2. V lost 6 bases and J lost 7; bases outside the gene matches: 7. Germline CDR1 reads MDHEN; CDR2 reads SYDVKM. The CDR3 extends over 15 amino acids. CDR3 in DNA: TGTGCCAGCAGCCTTCTAGCGGGAGGGCGAAATGAGCAGTTCTTC. Translated: CASSLLAGGRNEQFF.

V usage is TRBV27 and J usage is TRBJ2-4; D possibly corresponds to TRBD2 (6 bases). The CDR3 has 14 residues. The V and J ends lost 5 bases and 9 bases respectively, with 17 bases between them. In germline, CDR1 is MNHEY, CDR2 SMNVEV (reference sequence). The CDR3 sequence: CASSPSPGEPIQYF. CDR3 nucleotides: TGTGCCAGCAGTCCTTCACCGGGGGAGCCCATTCAGTACTTC.

The V gene is TRBV9, the J gene TRBJ1-2; 9 bases are a match to TRBD1. The germline CDR1 and CDR2 sequences are SGDLS and YYNGEE. V lost 0 bases, J lost 6 bases, and 3 bases stayed unmatched. This CDR3 comprises 14 residues. CDR3 sequence reads: CASSVEGQGHGYTF. Written as DNA, the CDR3 is TGTGCCAGCAGCGTAGAAGGACAGGGGCATGGCTACACCTTC. The full variable domain, rest sourced from reference TRBV9 and TRBJ1-2, is DSGVTQTPKHLITATGQRVTLRCSPRSGDLSVYWYQQSLDQGLQFLIQYYNGEERAKGNILERFSAQQFPDLHSELNLSSLELGDSALYFCASSVEGQGHGYTFGSGTRLTVV.

V and J are TRBV28 and TRBJ1-2, with D perhaps matching TRBD1 (6 bases). The CDR3 covers 15 residues. Germline-derived CDR1 and CDR2 are MDHEN and SYDVKM. V was cut by 2 bases and J by 3 bases, with 13 bases left in between. The CDR3 reads CASSLPDSLYYGYTF. As DNA, the CDR3 is TGTGCCAGCAGTTTACCGGACAGTCTTTACTATGGCTACACCTTC.

This sequence joins TRBV7-8 and TRBJ2-2; 11 nucleotides agree with TRBD2. This CDR3 has 18 residues. The junction had 3 bases not matched to a gene; V was cut back by 0 bases and J by 0 bases. Germline lookup yields CDR1 SGHVS and CDR2 FQNEAQ. CDR3 sequence: CASSLAASGGTNTGELFF. CDR3 DNA: TGTGCCAGCAGCTTAGCGGCTAGCGGGGGGACGAACACCGGGGAGCTGTTTTTT. Based on the CDR3 plus reference TRBV7-8 and TRBJ2-2, the full variable domain is GAGVSQSPRYKVAKRGQDVALRCDPISGHVSLFWYQQALGQGPEFLTYFQNEAQLDKSGLPSDRFFAERPEGSVSTLKIQRTQQEDSAVYLCASSLAASGGTNTGELFFGEGSRLTVL.

V and J are TRBV7-9 and TRBJ1-2, with TRBD1 matching 12 bases. The germline V gene encodes CDR1 SEHNR and CDR2 FQNEAQ (reference sequence). The junction had 13 bases not matched to a gene; V was cut back by 4 bases and J by 7 bases. This CDR3 is built from 17 residues. CDR3 DNA: TGTGCCAGCAGCTCAGCGCGGGACAGGGGGCGGTCCGGTGGCTACACCTTC. Its protein product is CASSSARDRGRSGGYTF.

The rearrangement uses TRBV28 and TRBJ2-1, with 8 bases lining up with TRBD2. The CDR3 has 15 amino acids. From germline, CDR1 is MDHEN and CDR2 SYDVKM. V gave up 8 bases and J gave up 5 bases; unmatched junction bases: 11. CDR3 sequence: CASFGGAGLHNEQFF. The CDR3 nucleotides read TGTGCCAGCTTCGGGGGGGCAGGGCTCCACAATGAGCAGTTCTTC.

V and J are TRBV24-1 and TRBJ1-1, with D perhaps matching TRBD1 (6 bases). The CDR3 totals 12 residues. Per germline, CDR1 KGHDR and CDR2 SFDVKD. The ends were cut back, 4 bases at V and 11 bases at J, with 13 bases in the middle. CDR3 protein: CATSDTGTGAFF. CDR3 coding DNA: TGTGCCACCAGTGACACAGGGACCGGTGCTTTCTTT.

CDR3 bases: TGTGCCAGCTCACAAGTAGCGGGAGTTACCGAGCAGTACTTC. It encodes CASSQVAGVTEQYF. The chain has TRBV18 and TRBJ2-7, with TRBD2 matching over 9 bases. Germline lookup yields CDR1 KGHSH and CDR2 LQKENI. CDR3 length equals 14 residues. J was trimmed by 6 bases and V by 4 bases; bases with no gene match: 7.

The chain joins TRBV10-3 to TRBJ1-6, with a possible D match to TRBD1 (5 bases). Per the germline V gene, CDR1 is ENHRY and CDR2 is SYGVKD. Trimming stripped 5 bases from V and 10 bases from J, with 12 bases between. This CDR3 has 13 residues. The CDR3 sequence: CAISPGPRSPLHF. The CDR3 bases are TGTGCCATCAGTCCAGGGCCCCGCTCACCCCTCCACTTT.

This clone was counted between two and nine times. The V gene is TRBV28, the J gene TRBJ1-1, with D possibly matching TRBD1 (5 bases). The CDR3 extends over 14 amino acids. The germline CDR1 and CDR2 sequences are MDHEN and SYDVKM. Trimming shortened V by 5 bases and J by 5 bases, and 15 bases separated the two germline ends. In DNA form, the CDR3 reads TGTGCCAGCAGTCCTCCCGCCCGGGGGACTGAAGCTTTCTTT. Translated, it gives CASSPPARGTEAFF.

The chain uses TRBV3-1 (or the pseudogene TRBV3-2) and TRBJ1-3; 10 bases fit TRBD1. V was clipped by 4 bases and J by 4 bases; unmatched bases: 1. The germline V gene has CDR1 LGHDT and CDR2 YNNKEL (reference sequence). The length of the CDR3 is 14 residues. The CDR3 sequence: CASSPGQGGNTIYF. The CDR3 DNA sequence: TGTGCCAGCAGCCCGGGACAGGGGGGAAACACCATATATTTT.

The rearrangement links TRBV6-5 to TRBJ1-1, with TRBD1 matching 7 bases. V trimming: 6 bases; J trimming: 0 bases; junction bases outside the gene matches: 7. The CDR3 runs 15 residues. Germline V gene data show CDR1 as MNHEY and CDR2 as SVGAGI. The CDR3 sequence: CASSLQGRVNTEAFF. CDR3 nucleotides: TGTGCCAGCAGCCTACAGGGGAGAGTGAACACTGAAGCTTTCTTT.

The rearrangement joins TRBV19 to TRBJ1-1; D possibly corresponds to TRBD1 (5 bases). CDR3 length equals 14 residues. The V gene lost 3 bases and the J gene lost 6 bases, with 14 bases spanning the gap. From germline, CDR1 is LNHDA and CDR2 SQIVND (reference sequence). This chain's CDR3 is CASSIPGGKAEAFF. The CDR3 DNA sequence: TGTGCCAGTAGTATCCCTGGGGGGAAGGCTGAAGCTTTCTTT.

The chain combines TRBV6-6 with TRBJ2-3; 9 nucleotides match TRBD1. The CDR3 consists of 16 residues. Germline V gene sequence: CDR1 MNHNY, CDR2 SVGAGI (reference sequence). Losses at the gene ends were 0 bases for V and 5 bases for J; bases not matched to a gene: 6. CDR3 DNA sequence: TGTGCCAGCAGTTACTCGACAGGGGGGCATTTAGATACGCAGTATTTT. It specifies CASSYSTGGHLDTQYF.

The gene calls are TRBV5-1 and TRBJ2-5; 9 bases are a match to TRBD2. This CDR3 has 13 residues. CDR1 and CDR2 (germline): SGHRS, YFSETQ. V trimming: 2 bases; J trimming: 5 bases; junction bases outside the gene matches: 1. The CDR3 region is CASSLSGRETQYF. CDR3 nucleotide sequence: TGCGCCAGCAGCTTAAGCGGGAGGGAGACCCAGTACTTC.

This chain connects TRBV27 to TRBJ2-7; D gene unclear. The CDR3 has 12 amino acids. V dropped 2 bases and J dropped 4 bases, with 6 bases sitting between them. The V gene's germline CDR1 is MNHEY and CDR2 SMNVEV (reference sequence). The DNA for the CDR3 is TGTGCCAGCAGTTTACCCGGGTACGAGCAGTACTTC. Translation gives CASSLPGYEQYF.

V gene TRBV7-8 combines with J gene TRBJ1-1; maybe TRBD1 (5 bases). Germline V gives CDR1 SGHVS, CDR2 FQNEAQ. V lost 4 bases to trimming and J lost 1 base, with 13 bases between them. The CDR3 is 15 amino acids. Here the CDR3 reads CASSSTGGWNTEAFF. CDR3 coding DNA: TGTGCCAGCAGCTCTACGGGGGGATGGAACACTGAAGCTTTCTTT.

The chain carries TRBV28 and TRBJ2-1; 9 bases are shared with TRBD2. The germline gives CDR1 MDHEN, CDR2 SYDVKM. V lost 3 bases, J lost 8 bases, and 5 bases stayed unmatched. The CDR3 is 14 residues long. The CDR3 DNA is TGTGCCAGCAGTTTGGGGACTAGCCTGGATGAGCAGTTCTTC. Protein sequence: CASSLGTSLDEQFF.

This clone came up once. V is TRBV7-3 and J is TRBJ2-1; 7 positions match TRBD1. CDR3 length: 15 amino acids. J was trimmed by 2 bases and V by 1 base; bases with no gene match: 2. CDR1 is SGHTA, CDR2 FQGTGA, per germline. This CDR3 is CASSLNTGAYNEQFF. DNA for the CDR3: TGTGCCAGCAGCTTAAATACAGGGGCCTACAATGAGCAGTTCTTC. Complete variable domain (other parts from reference TRBV7-3 and TRBJ2-1): GAGVSQTPSNKVTEKGKYVELRCDPISGHTALYWYRQSLGQGPEFLIYFQGTGAADDSGLPNDRFFAVRPEGSVSTLKIQRTERGDSAVYLCASSLNTGAYNEQFFGPGTRLTVL.

The V and J genes are TRBV28 and TRBJ1-3; D is undetermined. The germline V gene encodes CDR1 MDHEN and CDR2 SYDVKM. The CDR3 sequence is 15 residues long. Trimming shortened V by 3 bases and J by 0 bases, and 9 bases separated the two germline ends. The CDR3 DNA follows: TGTGCCAGCAGTTTGTACAGTCGCTCTGGAAACACCATATATTTT. Translation: CASSLYSRSGNTIYF.

The chain employs TRBV6-1 and TRBJ2-3; the D gene is possibly TRBD1 (6 bases). V dropped 0 bases and J dropped 10 bases, with 11 bases sitting between them. CDR3 length: 13 amino acids. Germline CDR1 reads MNHNS; CDR2 reads SASEGT. The CDR3 coding sequence is TGTGCCAGCAGTGAAGCGCACAGGGCCCCGCAGTATTTT. Amino acids: CASSEAHRAPQYF.